This TCR beta chain was profiled in a study of T cells in Graves' hyperthyroidism and ophthalmopathy (dated by TCRdb to about 2019). With regard to the full study: TCR V-J signatures able to tell the groups apart were searched for in a discovery cohort of 90 to 100 patients, of whom around 42 had Graves' ophthalmopathy and around 56 had stable Graves' hyperthyroidism. The paper reports TCR Vbeta CDR3 sequencing of roughly 140 peripheral blood samples: 43 ophthalmopathy, approximately 74 hyperthyroidism and approximately 17 progressor patients. The 95 to 100 discovery patients were randomly split 7:3 into training and test sets. Prospective prediction of ophthalmopathy was tested in an independent validation cohort of approximately 19 hyperthyroidism patients and around 16 patients who later progressed to ophthalmopathy. After sampling, hyperthyroidism patients received methimazole starting at 30 mg daily, and ophthalmopathy patients received high-dose intravenous methylprednisolone. The study also compared thyroid tissue and blood T-cell repertoires from roughly six Graves' hyperthyroidism patients. Study-wide findings and limitations: Most expanded thyroid clonotypes (frequency above 0.001) were also found in blood, which suggests that blood repertoires may mirror thyroid immune responses. Ophthalmopathy was separated from stable hyperthyroidism by a 13 V-J signature model, with around 90% sensitivity and approximately 81% specificity obtained in cross-validation and 80%/75% obtained in testing. In validation, progression to ophthalmopathy was predicted by the model with nearly 71% sensitivity and 72% to 85% specificity, a median of approximately 6.5 months before onset. No statistical method was used to set the sample size in advance, and investigators knew the group allocation.

Stable Graves' hyperthyroidism was defined as no progression to ophthalmopathy during 18 months of follow-up. The hyperthyroidism patients were between 18 and 65 years old and newly diagnosed, with a disease duration of less than 2 months. Patients with uncontrolled infections, other autoimmune diseases, pregnancy or lactation were excluded. Diagnoses were established on the basis of clinical symptoms, serum thyroxine and TRAb, thyroid ultrasound, and orbital computed tomography. Total RNA was extracted with Trizol reagent, and quality was checked on an Agilent 2100 Bioanalyzer. This clonotype was seen at least ten times. The target of this receptor is not known. Qualities for individual bases were not recorded, and no much larger clone is one base off. TCR beta CDR3 regions were amplified from RNA transcripts. The TCR CDR3 was subjected to a first round of RT-PCR using the HTBI primer set and the Qiagen OneStep RT-PCR kit. Libraries were constructed in a second round of multiplex PCR, after which size selection and purification were performed. Paired-end sequencing of the libraries was performed with 100 bp reads on an Illumina HiSeq2000. The study's processing was this. Raw data were processed with SOAPnuke, discarding reads with adapters, uncalled bases, mean Phred below 15, or no exact constant-primer or identifier match. COPE v1.2.5 was used to merge high-quality paired reads, and clonotypes were defined as unique nucleotide sequences. MiTCR v1.1 was used to align clonotypes to the IMGT TRBV, TRBD and TRBJ reference segments. The analysis was restricted to V-J combinations with a frequency above 0.0001, which together covered roughly 99% of the repertoires. The TCS score was defined as the ratio of F50 (clonal expansion) to E x V (chaos), calculated using BLOSUM62-based TCRdist between CDR3 peptides within each V-J. Welch's t-statistics and random forest reduced fewer than 600 V-J features to 13, which were used in a naive Bayes classifier (R e1071). Thyroid-blood repertoire similarity was quantified with the Morisita-Horn index. TCRdb reran the public reads through fastp at Q25 and MiXCR, keeping productive beta chains. Entries are consolidated by CDR3 protein sequence, retaining the most common genes and DNA. These V and J calls are TCRdb output, not the study's own analysis. Recorded for this sample are 500,000 to 750,000 distinct CDR3 sequences; under 60% of them occurred a single time. The ten top clones hold 7.5% to 8.5% of the sample.

Source material: peripheral blood or thyroid tissue (not recorded which). The receptor's source is a woman younger than 35 with Graves' hyperthyroidism.

The encoded CDR3 is CATSFRAGTDTQYF. Here is the DNA: TGTGCCACCAGCTTCCGAGCGGGCACAGATACGCAGTATTTT. This chain joins TRBV15 to TRBJ2-5; the D region possibly corresponds to TRBD2 (5 bases align). The J call is uncertain, as TRBJ2-3 better fits the DNA end. The CDR3 goes from the cysteine to the phenylalanine over 14 residues. Only CDR3 DNA remains: 42 bases, in frame from the first base. In the germline V gene (reference sequence), CDR1 corresponds to LNHNV and CDR2 to YYDKDF.